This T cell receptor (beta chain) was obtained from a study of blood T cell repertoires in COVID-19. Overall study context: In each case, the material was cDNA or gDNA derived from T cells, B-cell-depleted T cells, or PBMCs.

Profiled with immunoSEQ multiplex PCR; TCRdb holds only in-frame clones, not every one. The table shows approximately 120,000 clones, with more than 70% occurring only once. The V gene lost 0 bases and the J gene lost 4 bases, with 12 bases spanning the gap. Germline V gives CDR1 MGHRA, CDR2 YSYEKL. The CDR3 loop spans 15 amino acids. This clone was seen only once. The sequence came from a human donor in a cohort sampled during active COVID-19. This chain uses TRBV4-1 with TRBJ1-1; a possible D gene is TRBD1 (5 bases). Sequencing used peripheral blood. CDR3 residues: CASSQEQGGSTEAFF. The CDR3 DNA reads TGCGCCAGCAGCCAAGAGCAGGGCGGTAGCACTGAAGCTTTCTTT.